These 25 T cell receptor beta chains came from one sample sequenced in a study of cytomegalovirus exposure and HLA in healthy donors. PCR primers comprised 60 Vbeta and 13 Jbeta primers. Measured with immunoSEQ multiplex PCR; TCRdb has only the in-frame clones, and not every one. This sample yields about 140,000 clones, of which less than 80% are seen a single time; approximately 2% belongs to the top ten. Sequenced material: PBMCs. Source of these receptors: a female donor in good health and CMV-seropositive.

The chain couples TRBV15 to TRBJ2-3, with 8 bases matching TRBD2. Per the germline V gene, CDR1 is LNHNV and CDR2 is YYDKDF (reference sequence). The CDR3 runs to 15 residues. V gave up 2 bases and J gave up 2 bases; unmatched junction bases: 3. The CDR3 is CATSRRGLDTDTQYF. The CDR3 coding sequence is TGTGCCACCAGCAGACGGGGACTAGACACAGATACGCAGTATTTT.

This clone was found a few times. CDR3: CASIASGAPGELFF. CDR3 DNA sequence: TGTGCCAGCATCGCTAGCGGGGCTCCCGGGGAGCTGTTTTTT. The chain combines TRBV28 with TRBJ2-2; TRBD2 aligns across 9 bases. V shed 7 bases and J 6 bases; nucleotides not matched to a gene: 6. The CDR3 runs 14 residues. The germline V gene encodes CDR1 MDHEN and CDR2 SYDVKM. Looking up the rest from reference TRBV28 and TRBJ2-2 gives the full variable domain: DVKVTQSSRYLVKRTGEKVFLECVQDMDHENMFWYRQDPGLGLRLIYFSYDVKMKEKGDIPEGYSVSREKKERFSLILESASTNQTSMYLCASIASGAPGELFFGEGSRLTVL.

The chain couples TRBV4-1 to TRBJ1-4; D is possibly TRBD1 (6 bases). This CDR3 is built from 13 residues. V was cut by 2 bases and J by 7 bases, with 8 bases left in between. The V gene's germline CDR1 is MGHRA and CDR2 YSYEKL. This chain's CDR3 is CASSQLDSEKLFF. CDR3 nucleotides: TGCGCCAGCAGCCAACTGGACAGTGAAAAACTGTTTTTT.

As concerns this clone: Different DNA sequences within this sample yield the same CDR3. The V call is TRBV30, the J call TRBJ2-3; 12 bases are a match to TRBD2. This CDR3 has 14 residues. The germline gives CDR1 GTSNPN, CDR2 SVGIG (reference sequence). With 1 base clipped from V and 6 bases from J, the junction kept 2 bases outside the gene matches. CDR3 protein: CAWSGLAGADTQYF. CDR3 bases: TGTGCCTGGAGTGGACTAGCGGGGGCGGATACGCAGTATTTT.

The chain couples TRBV10-2 to TRBJ2-7; possible D gene TRBD1, 6 bases. The V end was cut by 6 bases, the J end by 0 bases, with 12 bases between. The germline V gene has CDR1 WSHSY and CDR2 SAAADI. This CDR3 comprises 14 residues. The CDR3 protein is CASSLDSLSYEQYF. The CDR3 DNA reads TGCGCCAGCAGCTTGGACAGCCTCTCCTACGAGCAGTACTTC.

The chain has TRBV18 and TRBJ2-7; perhaps TRBD1 as D (6 bases). Deletions cut 5 bases from V and 4 bases from J, with 12 bases between. Germline V gene sequence: CDR1 KGHSH, CDR2 LQKENI. The length of the CDR3 is 13 residues. For the CDR3, the DNA is TGTGCCAGCTCAGGGTTAGGACAGTACGAGCAGTACTTC. Translated: CASSGLGQYEQYF.

The chain links TRBV5-1 to TRBJ2-3; D is unclear. This CDR3 contains 13 residues. V was clipped by 6 bases and J by 6 bases, with 14 bases between them. Germline CDR1 is SGHRS and CDR2 is YFSETQ. DNA for the CDR3: TGCGCCAGCATGGGCCTCAGATTGGATACGCAGTATTTT. Its translation is CASMGLRLDTQYF.

The rearrangement uses TRBV6-5 and TRBJ1-1; D may be TRBD1 (6 bases). CDR3 length: 13 residues. The germline V and J ends were trimmed by 3 bases and 7 bases, with 12 bases remaining between them. CDR1 is MNHEY, CDR2 SVGAGI, per germline. The CDR3 DNA follows: TGTGCCAGCAGTTATACAGGGACTATTGAAGCTTTCTTT. Translation: CASSYTGTIEAFF.

The chain has TRBV6-1 and TRBJ2-5, with 7 nucleotides matching TRBD1. The V gene end was trimmed by 3 bases and the J gene end by 3 bases; junction bases not matched to a gene: 1. Per the germline V gene, CDR1 is MNHNS and CDR2 is SASEGT. The CDR3 runs 13 residues. The CDR3 loop is CASSDGQEETQYF. The CDR3 region has the DNA TGTGCCAGCAGTGATGGACAGGAAGAGACCCAGTACTTC.

The chain carries TRBV6-1 and TRBJ2-7; 8 bases agree with TRBD1. V trimming: 5 bases; J trimming: 1 base; junction bases outside the gene matches: 7. This CDR3 comprises 15 residues. Germline V gene sequence: CDR1 MNHNS, CDR2 SASEGT. The CDR3 region is CASSLDRDRSYEQYF. The CDR3 DNA follows: TGTGCCAGCAGTCTAGACAGGGACAGGTCCTACGAGCAGTACTTC.

This rearrangement joins TRBV19 to TRBJ2-5; 8 bases fit TRBD2. The CDR3 is 14 residues long. Looked up from germline, CDR1 is LNHDA and CDR2 is SQIVND (reference sequence). V lost 10 bases and J lost 5; bases outside the gene matches: 12. The CDR3 coding sequence is TGTGCCACCAAAGAGAGCGGGAGCTTGGAGACCCAGTACTTC. This gives the protein CATKESGSLETQYF.

The chain couples TRBV28 to TRBJ1-1; 9 nucleotides line up with TRBD1. CDR1 is MDHEN, CDR2 SYDVKM, per germline. This CDR3 comprises 15 residues. The trim removed 8 bases at V and 1 base at J, leaving 8 bases unmatched. As DNA, the CDR3 is TGTGCCAGCGACCAGACAGGGGGTCGGAACACTGAAGCTTTCTTT. This sequence encodes CASDQTGGRNTEAFF.

The chain has TRBV11-2 and TRBJ1-2; possible D gene TRBD1, 6 bases. This CDR3 has 14 amino acids. The V gene lost 5 bases and the J gene lost 5 bases, with 15 bases spanning the gap. CDR1 is SGHAT, CDR2 FQNNGV, per germline. CDR3 nucleotide sequence: TGTGCCAGCAGCGGGGGCAGCGGGGTTTATGGCTACACCTTC. Encoded protein: CASSGGSGVYGYTF.

The V call is TRBV18, the J call TRBJ1-4; possibly TRBD1 for D (6 bases). This CDR3 has 14 residues. The germline gives CDR1 KGHSH, CDR2 LQKENI. Between the trimmed V and J ends, which lost 6 bases and 8 bases, there was a span of 16 bases. CDR3 sequence reads: CASSPTATGEKLFF. The CDR3 coding sequence is TGTGCCAGCTCTCCAACAGCGACAGGCGAAAAACTGTTTTTT.

The chain uses TRBV19 and TRBJ2-3; D may be TRBD1 (5 bases). This CDR3 region has 14 residues. Germline CDR1 is LNHDA and CDR2 is SQIVND (reference sequence). V lost 3 bases and J 4 bases, leaving 11 bases between the germline ends. The CDR3 DNA sequence: TGTGCCAGTAGTATTAGGGGTTTGGCAGATACGCAGTATTTT. It specifies CASSIRGLADTQYF.

The chain employs TRBV9 and TRBJ2-1, with TRBD2 matching 7 bases. The CDR3 consists of 13 residues. V lost 8 bases, J lost 7 bases, and 9 bases stayed unmatched. The germline gives CDR1 SGDLS, CDR2 YYNGEE. The CDR3: CASGPAGLNEQFF. In nucleotides, the CDR3 is TGTGCCAGTGGCCCAGCGGGACTTAATGAGCAGTTCTTC.

V gene TRBV9 combines with J gene TRBJ2-1; D gene unclear. V lost 3 bases, J lost 8 bases, and 6 bases lay in between. Germline CDR1 reads SGDLS; CDR2 reads YYNGEE. CDR3 length equals 11 residues. The CDR3 reads CASSAQYEQFF. CDR3 sequence (DNA): TGTGCCAGCAGCGCGCAGTATGAGCAGTTCTTC.

This chain links TRBV5-8 with TRBJ1-2; tentatively, D is TRBD1 (6 bases). The CDR3 totals 14 residues. V gave up 3 bases and J gave up 4 bases, with 13 bases separating them. Germline CDR1 is SGHTS and CDR2 is YDEGEE. DNA for the CDR3: TGTGCCAGCAGCTCCCGTGGACAGAGCTATGGCTACACCTTC. Translating gives CASSSRGQSYGYTF.

This chain links TRBV5-1 with TRBJ2-7, with TRBD2 matching 7 bases. The CDR3 contains 17 residues. In germline, CDR1 is SGHRS, CDR2 YFSETQ. V was pared by 0 bases and J by 3 bases, with 12 bases of the junction left unmatched. CDR3 region: CASSLAAGVDRIYEQYF. The DNA for the CDR3 is TGCGCCAGCAGCTTGGCTGCGGGAGTAGATAGGATCTACGAGCAGTACTTC.

The chain has TRBV6-4 and TRBJ1-4; D is unresolved. CDR3 size: 18 residues. Germline values: CDR1 MRHNA, CDR2 SNTAGT. The ends were cut back, 8 bases at V and 5 bases at J, with 27 bases in the middle. CDR3 nucleotides: TGTGCCAGCCGACCCAGTACCAGGAGTCATGGGGAGAATGAAAAACTGTTTTTT. The encoded protein is CASRPSTRSHGENEKLFF.

This chain links TRBV19 with TRBJ1-5, with D maybe TRBD1 (5 bases). V lost 6 bases, J lost 0 bases, and 15 bases lay in between. The CDR3 runs to 16 residues. Germline V CDR1 and CDR2: LNHDA, SQIVND (reference sequence). The chain's CDR3 is CASRTTEFYSNQPQHF. CDR3 in DNA: TGTGCCAGTAGGACGACAGAGTTTTATAGCAATCAGCCCCAGCATTTT.

This clone has more than one count but fewer than ten. This chain connects TRBV28 to TRBJ2-1; D gene unclear. Trimming shortened V by 5 bases and J by 6 bases, and 2 bases separated the two germline ends. Germline lookup yields CDR1 MDHEN and CDR2 SYDVKM. The CDR3 totals 10 residues. As DNA, the CDR3 is TGTGCCAGCAGTCGCAATGAGCAGTTCTTC. This gives the protein CASSRNEQFF. Using reference TRBV28 and TRBJ2-1 for the parts outside the CDR3, the full variable domain is DVKVTQSSRYLVKRTGEKVFLECVQDMDHENMFWYRQDPGLGLRLIYFSYDVKMKEKGDIPEGYSVSREKKERFSLILESASTNQTSMYLCASSRNEQFFGPGTRLTVL.

V gene TRBV5-1 combines with J gene TRBJ2-7, with 7 nucleotides matching TRBD1. Germline-derived CDR1 and CDR2 are SGHRS and YFSETQ. The CDR3 contains 15 residues. The V segment lost 0 bases and the J segment 1 base; nucleotides outside the gene matches: 4. This CDR3 is CASSLAIQGSYEQYF. The DNA of the CDR3 is TGCGCCAGCAGCTTGGCGATACAGGGGTCCTACGAGCAGTACTTC. The full variable domain, in which reference TRBV5-1 and TRBJ2-7 provide the parts outside the CDR3, is KAGVTQTPRYLIKTRGQQVTLSCSPISGHRSVSWYQQTPGQGLQFLFEYFSETQRNKGNFPGRFSGRQFSNSRSEMNVSTLELGDSALYLCASSLAIQGSYEQYFGPGTRLTVT.

This rearrangement joins TRBV4-2 to TRBJ2-3; D unclear. This CDR3 is built from 14 residues. CDR1 LGHNA and CDR2 YNFKEQ come from the germline V gene. V gave up 0 bases and J gave up 0 bases, with 4 bases separating them. CDR3 DNA: TGTGCCAGCAGCCAAGAGCGGAGCACAGATACGCAGTATTTT. It codes for CASSQERSTDTQYF.

This clone appeared a few times. The chain uses TRBV7-3 and TRBJ2-1; 8 bases are shared with TRBD1. The CDR3 consists of 13 residues. CDR1 SGHTA and CDR2 FQGTGA come from the germline V gene. V shed 5 bases, J shed 12 bases, and the junction held 9 bases outside the gene matches. The CDR3 region has the DNA TGTGCCAGCAGCCCGGGACAGGAAACGGTGCAGTTCTTC. Protein: CASSPGQETVQFF.